Shown below are 7 T cell receptor beta chains from a single sample sequenced in a study of control samples from healthy donors and cancer patients. Produced via immunoSEQ multiplex PCR; TCRdb's table is partial and in-frame only. Here the sample spans 95,000 to 150,000 clones, around 90% being singletons. The sequenced sample was blood. These receptors all come from a man in his forties in good health.

This clone has a single count. V usage is TRBV7-2 and J usage is TRBJ2-7, with no clear D. V dropped 0 bases and J dropped 0 bases, with 12 bases sitting between them. This CDR3 contains 16 residues. CDR1 is SGHTA, CDR2 FQGNSA, per germline. The CDR3 loop is CASSLAFSRTSYEQYF. CDR3 nucleotides: TGTGCCAGCAGCTTAGCTTTCTCCAGAACCTCCTACGAGCAGTACTTC.

The chain recombines TRBV6-6 with TRBJ1-2; D not resolved. Germline CDR1 MNHNY, CDR2 SVGAGI (reference sequence). Trimming stripped 5 bases from V and 2 bases from J, with 15 bases between. The CDR3 consists of 15 residues. The CDR3 loop is CASSPNANFNYGYTF. In DNA form, the CDR3 reads TGTGCCAGCAGTCCTAACGCCAACTTCAACTATGGCTACACCTTC.

The chain uses TRBV7-8 and TRBJ1-1; TRBD1 might be the D (5 bases). The germline gives CDR1 SGHVS, CDR2 FQNEAQ. The CDR3 contains 11 residues. Trimming took 5 bases from V and 6 from J, leaving 7 bases between them. For the CDR3, the DNA is TGTGCCAGCAGCATGACAGCTGAAGCTTTCTTT. Amino acid sequence: CASSMTAEAFF.

The V gene is TRBV18, the J gene TRBJ1-6; D unclear. The CDR3 loop spans 14 amino acids. Germline V gene lookup returns CDR1 KGHSH and CDR2 LQKENI. V was pared by 1 base and J by 6 bases, with 7 bases between. The CDR3 sequence: CASSPRQLNSPLHF. CDR3 nucleotide sequence: TGTGCCAGCTCACCACGCCAGCTTAATTCACCCCTCCACTTT.

The V call is TRBV20-1, the J call TRBJ2-3; no definite D call. Germline values: CDR1 DFQATT, CDR2 SNEGSKA (reference sequence). The CDR3 length is 10 residues. Trimming left V 3 bases short and J 8 bases short, with 6 bases between. CDR3 sequence: CSASMGTQYF. The CDR3 coding sequence is TGCAGTGCTAGTATGGGTACGCAGTATTTT.

This clone was seen once. This rearrangement joins TRBV2 to TRBJ2-1, with D maybe TRBD2 (7 bases). Trimming left V 7 bases short and J 6 bases short, with 25 bases between. Germline CDR1 is SNHLY and CDR2 is FYNNEI. The CDR3 loop spans 17 amino acids. DNA for the CDR3: TGTGCCAGCACATTAGGAGGGGGGGCCGGGTATTTCAATGAGCAGTTCTTC. This gives the protein CASTLGGGAGYFNEQFF.

The rearrangement links TRBV5-4 to TRBJ2-5; TRBD2 agrees at 7 bases. J was trimmed by 2 bases and V by 3 bases; bases with no gene match: 4. This CDR3 is built from 14 residues. Germline V gives CDR1 SGHNT, CDR2 YYREEE (reference sequence). The CDR3 DNA reads TGTGCCAGCAGCTACCGGCGGGGGCAAGAGACCCAGTACTTC. It yields the protein CASSYRRGQETQYF.